This T cell receptor beta chain was retrieved from a study of identical twins. Deletions cut 4 bases from V and 4 bases from J, with 11 bases between. This CDR3 region has 14 residues. Per the germline V gene, CDR1 is LNHNV and CDR2 is YYDKDF (reference sequence). In this sample, this clonotype turned up many times. Carrying unique molecular identifiers, the cDNA also gained a universal primer site through template switching. TCRdb recomputed calls from the 5' RACE reads with MiXCR, one row per CDR3 protein. The table shows hundreds of thousands of distinct CDR3 sequences, with 5.5% to 6.5% occurring only once.

Sequenced sample: naive T cells sorted from blood. This TCR was recovered from a man aged 18 to 29 in good health. This chain links TRBV15 with TRBJ2-1, with a tentative D call TRBD2 (6 bases). The CDR3 DNA is TGTGCCACCAGCACGGAGGGCCAGTACAATGAGCAGTTCTTC. It codes for CATSTEGQYNEQFF.